This record covers a single T cell receptor (beta chain). As yet, its antigen is unknown. Sequenced by immunoSEQ multiplex PCR; TCRdb stores in-frame clones only, minus some. The sample carries about 20,000 clones, approximately 90% recorded once. The CDR3 has 11 amino acids. V was trimmed by 1 base and J by 4 bases, leaving 4 bases between them. The V gene's germline CDR1 is SQVTM and CDR2 ANQGSEA. The sample is drawn from a study of OX40 agonist ivuxolimab in advanced cancers. The overall study: At doses from 0.01 to 10 mg/kg, patients were given intravenous ivuxolimab every 2 weeks. Study outcomes and limitations: The average count of expanded clones was higher among CD8+ T cells than among CD4+.

The source of this sequence is an adult with an advanced solid tumor such as melanoma, head and neck, liver or kidney cancer. Sequenced here: CD4+ or CD8+ T cells sorted from blood, sampled in a trial of the OX40 agonist ivuxolimab. The rearrangement joins TRBV29-1 to TRBJ2-5; D ambiguous. In nucleotides, the CDR3 is TGCAGCGTTGAAGTGGGAGAGACCCAGTACTTC. It yields the protein CSVEVGETQYF.